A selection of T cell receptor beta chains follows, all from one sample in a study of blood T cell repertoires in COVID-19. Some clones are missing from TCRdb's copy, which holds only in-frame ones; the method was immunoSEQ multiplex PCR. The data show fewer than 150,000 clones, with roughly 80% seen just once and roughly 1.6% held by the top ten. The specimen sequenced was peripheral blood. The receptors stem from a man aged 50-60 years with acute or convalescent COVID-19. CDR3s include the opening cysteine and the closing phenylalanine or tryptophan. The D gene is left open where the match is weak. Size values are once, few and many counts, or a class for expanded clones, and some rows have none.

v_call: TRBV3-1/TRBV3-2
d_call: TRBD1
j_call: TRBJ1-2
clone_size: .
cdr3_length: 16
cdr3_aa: CASSRGPGQYASGYTF
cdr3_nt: TGTGCCAGCAGCCGAGGGCCGGGACAGTACGCATCAGGCTACACCTTC

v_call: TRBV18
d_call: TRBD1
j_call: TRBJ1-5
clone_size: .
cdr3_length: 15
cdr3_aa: CASSPDRGGNQPQHF
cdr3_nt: TGTGCCAGCTCACCAGACAGGGGGGGCAATCAGCCCCAGCATTTT

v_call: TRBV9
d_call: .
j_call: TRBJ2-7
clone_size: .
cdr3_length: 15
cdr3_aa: CASSGGDGGSHEQYF
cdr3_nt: TGTGCCAGCAGCGGGGGGGACGGAGGGAGTCACGAGCAGTACTTC

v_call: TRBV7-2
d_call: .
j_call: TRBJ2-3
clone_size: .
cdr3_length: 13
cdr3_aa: CASSAQGRDTQYF
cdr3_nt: TGTGCCAGCAGCGCCCAGGGTAGGGATACGCAGTATTTT

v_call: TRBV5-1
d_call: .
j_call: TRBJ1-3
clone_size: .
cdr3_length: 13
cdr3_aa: CASSEGDGNTIYF
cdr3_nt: TGCGCCAGCAGTGAAGGGGATGGAAACACCATATATTTT

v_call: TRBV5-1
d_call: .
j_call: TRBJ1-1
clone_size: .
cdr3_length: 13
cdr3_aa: CASSLNRGTEAFF
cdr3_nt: TGCGCCAGCAGCTTGAACCGGGGGACTGAAGCTTTCTTT

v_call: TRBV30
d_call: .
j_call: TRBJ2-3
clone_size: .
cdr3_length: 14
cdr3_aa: CAWSNAGGTDTQYF
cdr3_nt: TGTGCCTGGAGCAACGCAGGGGGCACAGATACGCAGTATTTT

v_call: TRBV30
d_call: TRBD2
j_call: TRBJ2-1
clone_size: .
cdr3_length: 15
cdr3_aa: CAWSRGGSSYNEQFF
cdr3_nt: TGTGCCTGGAGCCGCGGGGGGAGCTCCTACAATGAGCAGTTCTTC

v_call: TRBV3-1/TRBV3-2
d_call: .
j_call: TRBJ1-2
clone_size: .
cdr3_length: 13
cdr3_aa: CASSHQKGDGYTF
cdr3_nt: TGTGCCAGCAGCCACCAAAAGGGGGACGGCTACACCTTC

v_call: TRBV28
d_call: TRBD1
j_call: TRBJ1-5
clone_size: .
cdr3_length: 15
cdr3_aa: CASCGTAGSNQPQHF
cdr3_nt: TGTGCCAGCTGCGGGACAGCCGGGAGCAATCAGCCCCAGCATTTT

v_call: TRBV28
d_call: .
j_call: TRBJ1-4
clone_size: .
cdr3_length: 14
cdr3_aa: CASSIGGTNEKLFF
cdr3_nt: TGTGCCAGCAGTATCGGGGGAACTAATGAAAAACTGTTTTTT

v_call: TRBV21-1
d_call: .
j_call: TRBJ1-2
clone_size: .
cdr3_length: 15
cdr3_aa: CASSKGQGGCYGYTF
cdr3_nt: TGTGCCAGCAGCAAAGGGCAGGGAGGGTGCTATGGCTACACCTTC

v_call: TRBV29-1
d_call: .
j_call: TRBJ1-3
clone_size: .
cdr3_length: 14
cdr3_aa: CSVRAGAGSDTIYF
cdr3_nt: TGCAGCGTTAGGGCAGGGGCGGGTTCGGACACCATATATTTT

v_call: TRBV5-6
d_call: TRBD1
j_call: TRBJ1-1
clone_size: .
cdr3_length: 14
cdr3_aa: CASSLWDRGWGAFF
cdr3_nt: TGTGCCAGCAGCTTGTGGGACAGGGGCTGGGGAGCTTTCTTT

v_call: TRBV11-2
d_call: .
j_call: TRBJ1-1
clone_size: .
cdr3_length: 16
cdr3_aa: CASSRNGDYRQTEAFF
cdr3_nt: TGTGCCAGCAGTCGAAACGGGGACTATAGACAGACTGAAGCTTTCTTT

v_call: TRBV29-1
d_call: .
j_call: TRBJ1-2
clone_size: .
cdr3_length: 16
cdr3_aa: CSVIPEGKESRPGYTF
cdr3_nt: TGCAGCGTTATTCCAGAGGGAAAAGAGTCCCGCCCTGGCTACACCTTC

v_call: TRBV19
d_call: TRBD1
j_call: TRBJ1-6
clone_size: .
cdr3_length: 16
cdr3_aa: CASTPGTGFYNSPLHF
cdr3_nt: TGTGCCAGTACCCCCGGGACAGGTTTTTATAATTCACCCCTCCACTTT

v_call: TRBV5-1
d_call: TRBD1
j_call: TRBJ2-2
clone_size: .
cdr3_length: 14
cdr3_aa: CASRGQGTMRELFF
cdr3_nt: TGCGCCAGCAGGGGACAGGGAACGATGAGGGAGCTGTTTTTT

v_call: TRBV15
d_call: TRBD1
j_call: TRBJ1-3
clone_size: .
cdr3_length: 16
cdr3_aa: CATSRDRDSSGNTIYF
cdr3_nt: TGTGCCACCAGCAGGGACAGGGATAGCTCTGGAAACACCATATATTTT

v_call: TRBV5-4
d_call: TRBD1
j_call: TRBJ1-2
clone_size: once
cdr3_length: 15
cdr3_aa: CASSRQGQGAYGYTF
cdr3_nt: TGTGCCAGCAGTCGCCAGGGACAGGGGGCATATGGCTACACCTTC

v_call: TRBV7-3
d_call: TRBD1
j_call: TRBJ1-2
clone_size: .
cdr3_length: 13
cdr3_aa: CASSPRQGGGYTF
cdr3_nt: TGTGCCAGCAGCCCAAGACAGGGGGGAGGCTACACCTTC

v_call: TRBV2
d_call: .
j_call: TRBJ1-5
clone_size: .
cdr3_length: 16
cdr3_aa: CASSPRRYRGNQPQHF
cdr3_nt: TGTGCCAGCTCACCTAGAAGGTATCGGGGTAATCAGCCCCAGCATTTT

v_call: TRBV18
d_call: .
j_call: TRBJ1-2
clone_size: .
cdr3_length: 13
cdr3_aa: CASSSGMNYGYTF
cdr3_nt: TGTGCCAGCTCATCCGGGATGAACTATGGCTACACCTTC

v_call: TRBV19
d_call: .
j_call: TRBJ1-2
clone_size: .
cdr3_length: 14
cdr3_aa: CASSITQTGGGYTF
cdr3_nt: TGTGCCAGTAGTATTACTCAGACAGGAGGAGGCTACACCTTC

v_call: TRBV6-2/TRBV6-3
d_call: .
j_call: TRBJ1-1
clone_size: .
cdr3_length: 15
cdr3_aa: CASSYERVMNTEAFF
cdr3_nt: TGTGCCAGCAGTTACGAGCGGGTTATGAACACTGAAGCTTTCTTT

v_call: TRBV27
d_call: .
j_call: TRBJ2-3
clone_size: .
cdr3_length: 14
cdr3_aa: CASSLGRGTDTQYF
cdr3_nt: TGTGCCAGCAGTCTGGGACGGGGGACAGATACGCAGTATTTT

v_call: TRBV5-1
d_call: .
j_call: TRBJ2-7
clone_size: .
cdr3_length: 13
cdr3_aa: CASSETGFAEQYF
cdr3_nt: TGCGCCAGCAGCGAAACAGGGTTCGCCGAGCAGTACTTC

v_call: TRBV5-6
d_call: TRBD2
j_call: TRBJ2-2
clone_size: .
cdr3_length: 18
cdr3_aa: CASSSVGLAGGWTGELFF
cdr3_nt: TGTGCCAGCAGCTCGGTTGGACTAGCGGGGGGTTGGACCGGGGAGCTGTTTTTT

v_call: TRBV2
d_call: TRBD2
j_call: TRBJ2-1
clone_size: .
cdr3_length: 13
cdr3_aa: CASSEWTSNEQFF
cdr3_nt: TGTGCCAGCAGTGAGTGGACTAGCAATGAGCAGTTCTTC

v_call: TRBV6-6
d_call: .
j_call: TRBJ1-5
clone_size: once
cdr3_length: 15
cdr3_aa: CATQPLGGYNQPQHF
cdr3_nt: TGTGCCACTCAACCCTTAGGGGGATACAATCAGCCCCAGCATTTT

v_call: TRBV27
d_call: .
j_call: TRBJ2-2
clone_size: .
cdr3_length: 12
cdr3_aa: CASGPADGELFF
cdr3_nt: TGTGCCAGCGGGCCGGCAGACGGGGAGCTGTTTTTT

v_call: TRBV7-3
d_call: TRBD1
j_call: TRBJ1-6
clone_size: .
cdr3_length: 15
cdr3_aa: CASSLTGTGDSPLHF
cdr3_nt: TGTGCCAGCAGTCTCACCGGGACAGGGGATTCACCCCTCCACTTT

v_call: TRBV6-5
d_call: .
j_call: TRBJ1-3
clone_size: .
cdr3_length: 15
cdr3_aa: CASNPRGGEGNTIYF
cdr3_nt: TGTGCCAGCAACCCACGGGGGGGCGAAGGAAACACCATATATTTT

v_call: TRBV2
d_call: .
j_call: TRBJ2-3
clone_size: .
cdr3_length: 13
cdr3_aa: CASSDEGADTQYF
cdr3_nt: TGTGCCAGCAGTGACGAGGGTGCAGATACGCAGTATTTT

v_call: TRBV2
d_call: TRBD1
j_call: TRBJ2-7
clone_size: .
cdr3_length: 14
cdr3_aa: CASSEQTDRGEQYF
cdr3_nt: TGTGCCAGCAGTGAGCAAACCGACAGGGGCGAGCAGTACTTC

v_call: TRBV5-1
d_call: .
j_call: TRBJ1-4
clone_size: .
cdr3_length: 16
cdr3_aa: CASSIQGRGTNEKLFF
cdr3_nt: TGCGCCAGCAGCATACAGGGACGGGGAACTAATGAAAAACTGTTTTTT

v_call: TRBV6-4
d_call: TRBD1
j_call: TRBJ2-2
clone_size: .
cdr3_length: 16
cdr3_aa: CASRKGTGASTGELFF
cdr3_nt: TGTGCCAGCCGTAAAGGGACAGGGGCCTCCACCGGGGAGCTGTTTTTT

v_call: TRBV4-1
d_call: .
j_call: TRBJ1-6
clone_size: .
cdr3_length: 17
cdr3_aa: CASSQDRSSSYNSPLHF
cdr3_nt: TGCGCCAGCAGCCAAGACAGGTCGAGCTCCTATAATTCACCCCTCCACTTT

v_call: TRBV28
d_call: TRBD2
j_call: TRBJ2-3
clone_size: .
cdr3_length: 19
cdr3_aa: CASSSFTAASGGPTDTQYF
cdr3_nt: TGTGCCAGCAGTTCGTTTACAGCGGCTAGCGGGGGACCCACAGATACGCAGTATTTT

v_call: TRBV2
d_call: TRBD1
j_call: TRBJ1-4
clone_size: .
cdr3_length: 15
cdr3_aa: CASSERDRGREKLFF
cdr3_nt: TGTGCCAGCAGTGAACGAGACAGGGGGCGTGAAAAACTGTTTTTT

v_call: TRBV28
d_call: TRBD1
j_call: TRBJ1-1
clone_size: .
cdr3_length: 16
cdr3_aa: CASSLWGDRFNTEAFF
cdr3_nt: TGTGCCAGCAGTTTATGGGGGGACAGATTTAACACTGAAGCTTTCTTT

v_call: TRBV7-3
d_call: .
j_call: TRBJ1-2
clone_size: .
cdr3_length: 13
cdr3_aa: CASSRDNKLGYTF
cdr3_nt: TGTGCCAGCAGCAGGGACAACAAATTAGGCTACACCTTC

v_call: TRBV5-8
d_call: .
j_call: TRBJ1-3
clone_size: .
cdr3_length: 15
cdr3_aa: CASSSQGFSGNTIYF
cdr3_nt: TGTGCCAGCAGCTCGCAGGGATTCTCTGGAAACACCATATATTTT

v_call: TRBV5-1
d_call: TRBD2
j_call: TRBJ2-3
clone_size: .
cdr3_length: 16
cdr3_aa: CASSLGGLAGTDTQYF
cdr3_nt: TGCGCCAGCAGCTTGGGAGGACTAGCAGGGACAGATACGCAGTATTTT

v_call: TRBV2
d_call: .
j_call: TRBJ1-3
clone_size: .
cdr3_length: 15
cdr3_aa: CASSEAHPSGNTIYF
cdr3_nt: TGTGCCAGCAGTGAAGCTCATCCGTCGGGTAACACCATATATTTT

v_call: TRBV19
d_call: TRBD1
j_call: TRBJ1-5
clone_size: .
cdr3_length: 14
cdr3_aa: CASKTTGNDQPQHF
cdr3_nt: TGTGCCAGCAAGACGACAGGGAACGATCAGCCCCAGCATTTT

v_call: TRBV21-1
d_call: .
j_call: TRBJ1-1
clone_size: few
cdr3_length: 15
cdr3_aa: CASIPPHTGRGEAFF
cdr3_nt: TGTGCCAGCATCCCACCTCATACAGGGAGGGGTGAAGCTTTCTTT

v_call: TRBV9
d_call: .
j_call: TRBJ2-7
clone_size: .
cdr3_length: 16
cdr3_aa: CASSVAEGSFAGEQYF
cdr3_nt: TGTGCCAGCAGCGTAGCGGAGGGGAGTTTCGCGGGCGAGCAGTACTTC

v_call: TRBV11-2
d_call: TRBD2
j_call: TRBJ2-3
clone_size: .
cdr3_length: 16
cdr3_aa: CASSQLLAGGGDTQYF
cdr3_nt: TGTGCCAGCAGCCAATTATTAGCGGGCGGAGGAGATACGCAGTATTTT

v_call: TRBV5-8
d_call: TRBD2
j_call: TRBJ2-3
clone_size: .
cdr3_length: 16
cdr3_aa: CASSWDGGALGDTQYF
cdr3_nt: TGTGCCAGCAGCTGGGACGGGGGGGCCCTCGGAGATACGCAGTATTTT

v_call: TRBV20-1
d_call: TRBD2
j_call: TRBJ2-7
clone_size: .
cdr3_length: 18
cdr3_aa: CSASVTGGRGVSGYEQYF
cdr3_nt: TGCAGTGCTAGTGTAACGGGGGGACGAGGTGTTTCGGGTTACGAGCAGTACTTC

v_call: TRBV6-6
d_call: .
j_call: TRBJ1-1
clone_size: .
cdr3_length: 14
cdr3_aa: CASSYSEANTEAFF
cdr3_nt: TGTGCCAGCAGTTACTCAGAAGCGAACACTGAAGCTTTCTTT

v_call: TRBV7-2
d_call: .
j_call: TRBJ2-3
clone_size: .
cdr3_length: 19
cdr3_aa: CASSLRGGVWVRDTDTQYF
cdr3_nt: TGTGCCAGCAGCTTAAGGGGTGGGGTTTGGGTGCGCGACACAGATACGCAGTATTTT